Listed below are T cell receptor beta chains from one sample, sequenced in a study of shared clonotypes between healthy human individuals. Using immunoSEQ multiplex PCR, the repertoire was profiled, and TCRdb retains in-frame clones only, with some absent. The repertoire consists of under 1,900,000 clones, with approximately 98.5% occurring once and the leading ten covering roughly 0.35%. The sample consisted of naive CD4+ T cells sorted from blood. Receptors were obtained from a man under 40 in good health. Each CDR3 is given with its conserved first and last residue. The D gene is left open where the match is weak. A row's size may be missing; if present it is once, few, many or a size class.

TRBJ2-3	TRBV2	-	TRBD1	CASGGQGPSTDTQYF	TGTGCCAGCGGAGGACAGGGCCCTAGCACAGATACGCAGTATTTT
TRBJ1-1	TRBV11-2	-	TRBD1	CASSMDRDREAFF	TGTGCCAGCAGCATGGACAGGGATCGCGAAGCTTTCTTT
TRBJ2-1	TRBV7-2	-	TRBD2	CASSLPGLAGVDEQFF	TGTGCCAGCAGCTTACCGGGACTAGCGGGAGTGGATGAGCAGTTCTTC
TRBJ2-1	TRBV4-3	-	-	CASSPRRESSYNEQFF	TGCGCCAGCAGCCCGAGACGGGAGAGCTCTTACAATGAGCAGTTCTTC
TRBJ1-5	TRBV18	-	-	CASSPVPGSNQPQHF	TGTGCCAGCTCACCGGTGCCAGGGAGCAATCAGCCCCAGCATTTT
TRBJ2-5	TRBV7-9	-	TRBD2	CASSVLAGVETQYF	TGTGCCAGCAGCGTACTAGCGGGAGTCGAGACCCAGTACTTC
TRBJ2-7	TRBV4-3	-	-	CASSQDTGRPNEQYF	TGCGCCAGCAGCCAAGATACAGGGCGCCCCAACGAGCAGTACTTC
TRBJ2-4	TRBV14	-	TRBD1	CASSQFDRAVGDIQYF	TGTGCCAGCAGCCAATTCGACAGGGCGGTAGGGGACATTCAGTACTTC
TRBJ2-2	TRBV7-9	-	-	CASSLAYEVGELFF	TGTGCCAGCAGCTTAGCTTATGAGGTCGGGGAGCTGTTTTTT
TRBJ2-2	TRBV18	-	-	CASSPIRQATNTGELFF	TGTGCCAGCTCACCTATAAGACAGGCCACGAACACCGGGGAGCTGTTTTTT
TRBJ2-3	TRBV14	-	-	CASSQELGDTQYF	TGTGCCAGCAGCCAAGAATTGGGAGATACGCAGTATTTT
TRBJ2-1	TRBV2	-	TRBD2	CASREAGPYVGEQFF	TGTGCCAGCAGGGAAGCGGGGCCCTATGTTGGTGAGCAGTTCTTC
TRBJ2-3	TRBV9	-	-	CASSPWPRDTQYF	TGTGCCAGCAGCCCCTGGCCCCGGGATACGCAGTATTTT
TRBJ2-2	TRBV7-2	-	TRBD1	CASSLDRGRTGELFF	TGTGCCAGCAGCCTGGACAGGGGCCGTACCGGGGAGCTGTTTTTT
TRBJ2-7	TRBV6-4	-	TRBD2	CASRQLAGGEQYF	TGTGCCAGCAGACAACTAGCGGGAGGCGAGCAGTACTTC
TRBJ1-1	TRBV2	once	-	CASRAGHPNTEAFF	TGTGCCAGCAGAGCGGGACACCCGAACACTGAAGCTTTCTTT
TRBJ1-3	TRBV2	-	-	CASSVDGGNTIYF	TGTGCCAGCAGTGTGGACGGTGGAAACACCATATATTTT
TRBJ2-7	TRBV7-9	-	TRBD2	CATKIAGTNYEQYF	TGTGCCACCAAGATAGCGGGGACTAACTACGAGCAGTACTTC
TRBJ2-7	TRBV2	-	-	CASKGSRPYEQYF	TGTGCCAGCAAAGGGAGTCGGCCTTACGAGCAGTACTTC
TRBJ2-1	TRBV6-5	-	TRBD1	CASSLSGTGRNNEQFF	TGTGCCAGCAGTTTATCCGGGACAGGGCGTAACAATGAGCAGTTCTTC
TRBJ1-3	TRBV5-1	-	-	CASSPDSITGNTIYF	TGCGCCAGCAGCCCGGACAGTATAACTGGAAACACCATATATTTT
TRBJ1-1	TRBV29-1	-	TRBD1	CSVEGQGGRNTEAFF	TGCAGCGTTGAGGGACAGGGGGGTAGGAACACTGAAGCTTTCTTT
TRBJ2-3	TRBV5-4	-	-	CASSALGGTYTDTQYF	TGTGCCAGCAGCGCCCTGGGCGGGACCTATACGGATACGCAGTATTTT
TRBJ2-5	TRBV29-1	-	TRBD1	CSAGGQGETQYF	TGCAGCGCTGGGGGACAGGGAGAGACCCAGTACTTC
TRBJ2-2	TRBV4-3	-	-	CASSQDSRLTAGELFF	TGCGCCAGCAGCCAAGATTCTAGGCTTACCGCCGGGGAGCTGTTTTTT
TRBJ2-2	TRBV28	once	TRBD2	CASSLLSRLAVTPGELFF	TGTGCCAGCAGTTTATTATCCCGACTAGCGGTAACACCCGGGGAGCTGTTTTTT
TRBJ2-7	TRBV2	-	TRBD1	CASSPTGQGKGEQYF	TGTGCCAGCAGTCCCACGGGACAGGGAAAAGGCGAGCAGTACTTC
TRBJ1-1	TRBV9	-	-	CASSVASGVNTEAFF	TGTGCCAGCAGCGTAGCCTCAGGGGTCAACACTGAAGCTTTCTTT
TRBJ2-7	TRBV5-1	-	TRBD1	CASSFDRGISYEQYF	TGCGCCAGCAGCTTCGACAGGGGGATCTCCTACGAGCAGTACTTC
TRBJ2-2	TRBV9	-	-	CASSVGGRSVANTGELFF	TGTGCCAGCAGCGTAGGAGGTAGGAGCGTCGCGAACACCGGGGAGCTGTTTTTT
TRBJ2-7	TRBV10-3	-	TRBD1	CAISATGTGTYEQYF	TGTGCCATCAGTGCAACCGGGACAGGGACCTACGAGCAGTACTTC
TRBJ2-3	TRBV7-9	-	TRBD2	CASSSIGGVAGVQDTQYF	TGTGCCAGCAGCTCCATAGGCGGGGTAGCGGGAGTCCAAGATACGCAGTATTTT
TRBJ1-2	TRBV5-4	once	-	CASSLGPGTEGYTF	TGTGCCAGCAGCTTGGGGCCGGGTACTGAGGGCTACACCTTC
TRBJ2-5	TRBV27	-	-	CASNSKAKQETQYF	TGTGCCAGCAATTCTAAGGCTAAGCAAGAGACCCAGTACTTC
TRBJ1-1	TRBV5-1	-	TRBD1	CASSFGDRVHTEAFF	TGCGCCAGCAGCTTCGGGGACAGGGTGCACACTGAAGCTTTCTTT
TRBJ2-2	TRBV28	-	-	CASSLIQIGELFF	TGTGCCAGCAGTTTAATACAGATCGGGGAGCTGTTTTTT
TRBJ1-1	TRBV28	-	-	CASRGGAEAFF	TGTGCCAGCAGGGGAGGCGCTGAAGCTTTCTTT
TRBJ2-3	TRBV7-9	-	TRBD2	CASSLRTSGREHWMHTQYF	TGTGCCAGCAGCCTTAGGACTAGCGGGAGGGAACATTGGATGCATACGCAGTATTTT
TRBJ1-1	TRBV10-3	once	TRBD1	CAISGGTGRVTEAFF	TGTGCCATCAGTGGTGGGACAGGGAGGGTCACTGAAGCTTTCTTT
TRBJ2-5	TRBV5-6	-	-	CASSLGGAETQYF	TGTGCCAGCAGCTTGGGGGGCGCGGAGACCCAGTACTTC
TRBJ2-1	TRBV5-4	-	-	CASSYGKSSYNEQFF	TGTGCCAGCAGTTATGGGAAGAGCTCCTACAATGAGCAGTTCTTC
TRBJ2-4	TRBV19	-	-	CASSIGGISLFLAKNIQYF	TGTGCCAGTAGTATAGGAGGAATATCCCTCTTCTTAGCCAAAAACATTCAGTACTTC
TRBJ2-7	TRBV7-9	-	-	CASSSQVYSYEQYF	TGTGCCAGCAGCTCACAGGTATACTCCTACGAGCAGTACTTC
TRBJ2-5	TRBV27	-	-	CASSLSPAPGETQYF	TGTGCCAGCAGTTTGAGTCCGGCGCCTGGGGAGACCCAGTACTTC
TRBJ2-3	TRBV6-4	-	-	CASSQVRGAGDTQYF	TGTGCCAGCAGCCAAGTTCGAGGAGCTGGAGATACGCAGTATTTT
TRBJ2-7	TRBV7-7	-	TRBD1	CASSLGQGNYEQYF	TGTGCTAGCAGCTTGGGACAGGGGAACTACGAGCAGTACTTC
TRBJ2-5	TRBV6-1	-	-	CASSPVTRQETQYF	TGTGCCAGTTCCCCCGTGACAAGGCAGGAGACCCAGTACTTC
TRBJ1-1	TRBV9	-	-	CASSVVSLHPGTEAFF	TGTGCCAGCAGCGTAGTGTCCTTACACCCGGGCACTGAAGCTTTCTTT
TRBJ2-2	TRBV7-9	-	-	CASVHKAVNTGELFF	TGTGCCAGCGTGCACAAGGCGGTGAACACCGGGGAGCTGTTTTTT
TRBJ1-4	TRBV5-1	-	-	CASSNGARAHTTNEKLFF	TGCGCCAGCAGCAATGGGGCCAGAGCCCACACAACTAATGAAAAACTGTTTTTT
TRBJ2-1	TRBV4-2	-	TRBD2	CASSQERPSGRFHNEQFF	TGTGCCAGCAGCCAAGAACGCCCTAGCGGGAGGTTCCACAATGAGCAGTTCTTC
TRBJ2-7	TRBV4-2	-	TRBD2	CASGGLAGFHEQYF	TGTGCCAGCGGAGGACTAGCGGGATTTCACGAGCAGTACTTC
TRBJ2-5	TRBV9	-	-	CASSVRDREGETQYF	TGTGCCAGCAGCGTACGTGATAGGGAAGGGGAGACCCAGTACTTC
TRBJ2-7	TRBV28	-	TRBD2	CASSPHSGTLYEQYF	TGTGCCAGCAGTCCCCATAGCGGGACCTTGTACGAGCAGTACTTC
TRBJ2-7	TRBV11-2	-	-	CASSLGGTPGREQYF	TGTGCCAGCAGCTTAGGCGGGACCCCAGGGAGGGAGCAGTACTTC